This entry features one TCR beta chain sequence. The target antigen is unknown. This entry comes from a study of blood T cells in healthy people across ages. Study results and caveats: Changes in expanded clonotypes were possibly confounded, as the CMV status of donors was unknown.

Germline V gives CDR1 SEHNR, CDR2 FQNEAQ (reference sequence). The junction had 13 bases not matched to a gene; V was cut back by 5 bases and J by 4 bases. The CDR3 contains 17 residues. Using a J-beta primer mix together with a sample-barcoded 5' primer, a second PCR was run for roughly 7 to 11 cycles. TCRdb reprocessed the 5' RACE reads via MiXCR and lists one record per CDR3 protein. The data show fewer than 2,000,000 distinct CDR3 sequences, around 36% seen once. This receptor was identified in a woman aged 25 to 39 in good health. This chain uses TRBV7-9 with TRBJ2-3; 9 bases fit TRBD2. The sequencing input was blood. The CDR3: CASSPLARGGIADTQYF. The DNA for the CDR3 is TGTGCCAGCAGCCCCCTGGCGCGGGGGGGCATAGCAGATACGCAGTATTTT.